This is a list of T cell receptor beta chains from one sample in a study of naive and memory T cell subsets. TCRdb re-called the UMI-ligation and nested PCR reads through MiXCR, storing one row per CDR3 protein. The profile shows 20,000 to 25,000 distinct CDR3 sequences, 4.5% to 7% of them singletons. Sequencing used skin, obtained from a tuberculin skin test site. These receptors were obtained from an adult in good health. CDR3s include the opening cysteine and the closing phenylalanine or tryptophan. The D gene is left open where the match is weak. The size of a clone is reported for some rows only, either as once, few or many, or as a class for expanded clones.

cdr3_nt	cdr3_aa	d_call	v_call	j_call	clone_size
TGCGCCAGCAGCTTGGACCCAGCGGGTGAGCAGTTCTTC	CASSLDPAGEQFF	NA	TRBV5-1	TRBJ2-1	few
TGTGCCAGCAGTTACCCTTTTGGACTAGCGGGAGGGACGGATACGCAGTATTTT	CASSYPFGLAGGTDTQYF	TRBD2	TRBV6-2/TRBV6-3	TRBJ2-3	many
TGCAGTGCTAGAGGAGGTAGGACAGGGGCAGAATACGAGCAGTACTTC	CSARGGRTGAEYEQYF	TRBD1	TRBV20-1	TRBJ2-7	many
TGCAGTGCTAGGTGGGGTACAGCGAATGAAGCTTTCTTT	CSARWGTANEAFF	NA	TRBV20-1	TRBJ1-1	many
TGTGCCGCCGCGACTAGCGGAGTCCATGAGCAGTTCTTC	CAAATSGVHEQFF	TRBD2	TRBV24-1	TRBJ2-1	many
TGTGCCAGCAGTTTCGGGGGACACCCAGGAAGGGGTGAAAAACTGTTTTTT	CASSFGGHPGRGEKLFF	NA	TRBV28	TRBJ1-4	NA
TGCAGTGCTAGGACAGGGAACACTGAAGCTTTCTTT	CSARTGNTEAFF	NA	TRBV20-1	TRBJ1-1	many
TGTGCCAGCAGCTTATTATCCCGATCTGGGGCCAACGTCCTGACTTTC	CASSLLSRSGANVLTF	NA	TRBV7-3	TRBJ2-6	few
TGTGCCAGCAGTTGGAGGACTAGCGGGGGCTTCTCCTACAATGAGCAGTTCTTC	CASSWRTSGGFSYNEQFF	TRBD2	TRBV6-2/TRBV6-3	TRBJ2-1	many
TGTGCCAGCAGCCGACTGGGTCGGGTCAATGAGCAGTTCTTC	CASSRLGRVNEQFF	NA	TRBV14	TRBJ2-1	many
TGTGCCAGCAGCGAACATGATGGCTACACCTTC	CASSEHDGYTF	NA	TRBV7-9	TRBJ1-2	NA
TGTGCCAGCAGGCGGAACACCGGGGAGCTGTTTTTT	CASRRNTGELFF	NA	TRBV5-4	TRBJ2-2	NA
TGTGCCAGCAGCCGAGACAGGGGCAGTGGCAATGAGCAGTTCTTC	CASSRDRGSGNEQFF	TRBD1	TRBV7-2	TRBJ2-1	many
TGCAGTGCTAGCGCCAGGGAAACTGAAGCTTTCTTT	CSASARETEAFF	NA	TRBV20-1	TRBJ1-1	many
TGCAGTGCTAGAGTTGCGGACAGCCGGAACTATGGCTACACCTTC	CSARVADSRNYGYTF	NA	TRBV20-1	TRBJ1-2	few
TGTGCCTGGAGTGTCGGCTCTCTTTCGCGAAGGTCTACTGAAGCTTTCTTT	CAWSVGSLSRRSTEAFF	NA	TRBV30	TRBJ1-1	few
TGTGCCAGCAGCTCACCAATGACGACCCCGGGACTAGCGGGAGTAGAGACCCAGTACTTC	CASSSPMTTPGLAGVETQYF	TRBD2	TRBV11-2	TRBJ2-5	many
TGTGCCAGCTCACCACCTGGCAGGTCGATATCGGAGACCCAGTACTTC	CASSPPGRSISETQYF	NA	TRBV18	TRBJ2-5	NA
TGTGCCAGCAGCCAAGAAGGTGGGAGCTCTGGAAACACCATATATTTT	CASSQEGGSSGNTIYF	NA	TRBV4-2	TRBJ1-3	NA
TGTGCCAGTAGTGGCGGGACTAGCGGAAGGAATGAGCAGTCCTTC	CASSGGTSGRNEQSF	TRBD2	TRBV19	TRBJ2-1	many
TGTGCCGTCCGGGGGGATTGGGACACTGAAGCTTTCTTT	CAVRGDWDTEAFF	NA	TRBV27	TRBJ1-1	many
TGTGCCAGCAGGTGGACTAGCGGGAGTTACGAGCAGTACTTC	CASRWTSGSYEQYF	TRBD2	TRBV27	TRBJ2-7	few
TGTGCCTTGACAGCCCTTAGCGAGCAGTACTTC	CALTALSEQYF	NA	TRBV6-1	TRBJ2-7	many
TGCAGTGCTAGAGCCTCGTCCAGGGCGGCAGATACGCAGTATTTT	CSARASSRAADTQYF	NA	TRBV20-1	TRBJ2-3	many
TGTGCCAGCAGTATTATAAGGGGTGAGCAGTTCTTC	CASSIIRGEQFF	NA	TRBV6-2/TRBV6-3	TRBJ2-1	few
TGTGCCAGTACTATAACGGGGTTCTCCTACAATGAGCAGTTCTTC	CASTITGFSYNEQFF	NA	TRBV19	TRBJ2-1	many
TGTGCCAGCAGTCCCGGACGTACTTACGAGCAGTACTTC	CASSPGRTYEQYF	NA	TRBV12-3/TRBV12-4	TRBJ2-7	many
TGTGCCATTCTTGACTTTTCCACCACCGGGGAGCTGTTTTTT	CAILDFSTTGELFF	NA	TRBV28	TRBJ2-2	many
TGTGCCAGCAGTTCGGGGGGCGCAACCCTGCATTTT	CASSSGGATLHF	NA	TRBV27	TRBJ1-5	NA
TGCGCCAGCAGCATGGGGACTAGCGGGCTTAGCACAGATACGCAGTATTTT	CASSMGTSGLSTDTQYF	TRBD2	TRBV5-1	TRBJ2-3	few
TGCAGCGTTGTCGGGACTAGCGGATACTACGAGCAGTACTTC	CSVVGTSGYYEQYF	TRBD2	TRBV29-1	TRBJ2-7	many
TGTGCCAGCAGTCATAGGGGGGCCAACGTCCTGACTTTC	CASSHRGANVLTF	NA	TRBV27	TRBJ2-6	many
TGTGCCAGTAGTATAAAGATAAACTATGGCTACACCTTC	CASSIKINYGYTF	NA	TRBV19	TRBJ1-2	many
TGTGCCAGCAGCTTACTGCCGGGACTAGCGGCTGGGTACGAGCAGTACTTC	CASSLLPGLAAGYEQYF	TRBD2	TRBV28	TRBJ2-7	NA
TGCGCCAGCAACTCGGACAGTCAAAACATTCAGTACTTC	CASNSDSQNIQYF	NA	TRBV5-1	TRBJ2-4	many
TGTGCCAGCAGCTTCCAACGGCTGACGAGCTCCTACAATGAGCAGTTCTTC	CASSFQRLTSSYNEQFF	NA	TRBV7-2	TRBJ2-1	NA
TGTGCCAGCAGCTTGAGGTACGAGACAATCACAGATACGCAGTATTTT	CASSLRYETITDTQYF	NA	TRBV5-6	TRBJ2-3	few
TGCGCCAGCAGCCAAGCAGGGGGCTCTGGGGCCAACGTCCTGACTTTC	CASSQAGGSGANVLTF	TRBD1	TRBV4-3	TRBJ2-6	medium-sized
TGTGCCAGCACCCCATTGGGTTCCTACAATGAGCAGTTCTTC	CASTPLGSYNEQFF	NA	TRBV27	TRBJ2-1	many
TGTGCCAGCAGCTTCGGCCTCCACGAGCAGTACTTC	CASSFGLHEQYF	NA	TRBV11-2	TRBJ2-7	NA
TGTGCCAGCAGCGTAGGGACGACCCAAGAGACCCAGTACTTC	CASSVGTTQETQYF	NA	TRBV9	TRBJ2-5	many
TGTGCCAGCAGCTCGGACGGGCGGCCTACGACGCAGTACTTC	CASSSDGRPTTQYF	NA	TRBV6-5	TRBJ2-7	many
TGTGCCAGCTCACCCGGGGCGAGGACTGAAGCTTTCTTT	CASSPGARTEAFF	NA	TRBV18	TRBJ1-1	NA
TGTGCCAGCTCACCGGGGACGAGGCAGCCCCAGCATTTT	CASSPGTRQPQHF	NA	TRBV18	TRBJ1-5	many
TGTGCCAGCAGCCACCCGGGCCGAGGAAATGAAAAACTGTTTTTT	CASSHPGRGNEKLFF	NA	TRBV14	TRBJ1-4	many
TGTGCCTGGAGGCGAGGGTTCCGCAATGAGCAGTTCTTC	CAWRRGFRNEQFF	NA	TRBV30	TRBJ2-1	many
TGCAGCGCTAGGGGGAGCTCCTACGAGCAGTACTTC	CSARGSSYEQYF	NA	TRBV29-1	TRBJ2-7	medium-sized
TGCGCCAGCAGCCAAGGCCTCGGACAGCTCAACGAGCAGTACTTC	CASSQGLGQLNEQYF	NA	TRBV4-1	TRBJ2-7	many
TGTGCCTGGAGCGGTGAGCGGGCGTCCTACAATGAGCAGTTCTTC	CAWSGERASYNEQFF	NA	TRBV30	TRBJ2-1	NA
TGTGCCAGCAGCGCAGAAATTCTAGCGTCTACAGATACGCAGTATTTT	CASSAEILASTDTQYF	NA	TRBV9	TRBJ2-3	NA
TGTGCCAGCAGCTCTCCGACAGGGGAAGAGACCCAGTACTTC	CASSSPTGEETQYF	TRBD1	TRBV7-2	TRBJ2-5	many
TGTGCCAGCAGCTTATCTAGCGGGAGGATGAATACGCAGTATTTT	CASSLSSGRMNTQYF	TRBD2	TRBV7-2	TRBJ2-3	many
TGTGCCAGTAGGATTTCACAGGCGATTATGAACACTGAAGCTTTCTTT	CASRISQAIMNTEAFF	NA	TRBV19	TRBJ1-1	few
TGTGCCAGCAGCGATAGAGGGACAGGGATCACCGGGGAGCTGTTTTTT	CASSDRGTGITGELFF	TRBD1	TRBV7-2	TRBJ2-2	NA
TGCGCCAGCAGCCAAGATTGGGGCATGGTAGGGACAAGGTTCTTTGAGCAGTTCTTC	CASSQDWGMVGTRFFEQFF	NA	TRBV4-3	TRBJ2-1	many
TGTGCCAGCTGGGGGTATTCCACAGATACGCAGTATTTT	CASWGYSTDTQYF	NA	TRBV7-9	TRBJ2-3	many
TGTGCCAGCCACCGGGGGGACAGGGCCTACAATGAGCAGTTCTTC	CASHRGDRAYNEQFF	TRBD1	TRBV6-5	TRBJ2-1	many
TGTGCCAGTAGTGTTCAGCTAGCCGCGAACACCGGGGAGCTGTTTTTT	CASSVQLAANTGELFF	NA	TRBV19	TRBJ2-2	many
TGCAGTGCTAGGCCGGACAGGGGATTTGGCTACACCTTC	CSARPDRGFGYTF	TRBD1	TRBV20-1	TRBJ1-2	few
TGTGCCAGCAGTTTAGACGAGAGCACTGAAGCTCTCTTT	CASSLDESTEALF	NA	TRBV6-2/TRBV6-3	TRBJ1-1	NA